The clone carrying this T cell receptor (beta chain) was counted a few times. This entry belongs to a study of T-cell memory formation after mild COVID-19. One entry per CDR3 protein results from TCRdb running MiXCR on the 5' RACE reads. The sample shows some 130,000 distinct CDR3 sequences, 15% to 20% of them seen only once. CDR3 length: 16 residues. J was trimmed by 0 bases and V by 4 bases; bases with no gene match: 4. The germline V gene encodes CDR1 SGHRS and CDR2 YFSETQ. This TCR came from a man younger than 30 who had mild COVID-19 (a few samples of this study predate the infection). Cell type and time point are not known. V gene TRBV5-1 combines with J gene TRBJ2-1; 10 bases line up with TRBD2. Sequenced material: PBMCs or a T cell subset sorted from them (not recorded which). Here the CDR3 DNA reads TGCGCCAGCAGCCGGACTAGCGGAAGCTCCTACAATGAGCAGTTCTTC. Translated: CASSRTSGSSYNEQFF.